One sample yielded the 31 T cell receptor beta chains listed below, sequenced in a study of early stage breast cancer tumors. The table came from immunoSEQ multiplex PCR; TCRdb's copy has only in-frame clones and leaves some out. The data hold 20,000 to 25,000 clones, with roughly 67% observed a single time. Sequencing was performed on breast tumor tissue. Source of these receptors: a person between 55 and 69 years old with breast cancer.

In this sample, this clone turned up once. The chain is built from TRBV7-3 and TRBJ2-1; a weak D match, TRBD2 (5 bases). From germline, CDR1 is SGHTA and CDR2 FQGTGA. This CDR3 has 11 amino acids. Trimming cost V 11 bases and J 5 bases, with 10 bases left between them. In DNA form, the CDR3 reads TGTGCCTCTCAAGCGGACAATGAGCAGTTCTTC. This encodes CASQADNEQFF.

This clone has a handful of counts. The genes are TRBV4-3 and TRBJ2-7; D gene uncertain. The CDR3 totals 13 residues. V lost 0 bases and J lost 2, with 5 bases in between. CDR1 is LGHNA, CDR2 YSLEER, per germline. The DNA of the CDR3 is TGCGCCAGCAGCCAAGATGTCGCCTACGAGCAGTACTTC. The encoded protein is CASSQDVAYEQYF.

This clone is deemed medium-sized. CDR3 bases: TGCGCCAGCAGCTTATACGGGGGAAACTATGGCTACACCTTC. As protein: CASSLYGGNYGYTF. V is TRBV5-1 and J is TRBJ1-2; possibly TRBD1 for D (5 bases). The CDR3 contains 14 residues. Germline lookup yields CDR1 SGHRS and CDR2 YFSETQ. V gave up 2 bases and J gave up 2 bases, with 10 bases separating them.

In this sample, this clone turned up a few times. The J gene is TRBJ2-2, the V gene TRBV6-5; D remains ambiguous. The CDR3 sequence is 12 residues long. Trimming stripped 4 bases from V and 2 bases from J, with 2 bases between. Germline V gives CDR1 MNHEY, CDR2 SVGAGI. In DNA form, the CDR3 reads TGTGCCAGCAGTTCAAACACCGGGGAGCTGTTTTTT. Protein sequence: CASSSNTGELFF.

V usage is TRBV4-2 and J usage is TRBJ1-5; D not resolved. The V and J ends lost 2 bases and 1 base respectively, with 15 bases between them. The V gene's germline CDR1 is LGHNA and CDR2 YNFKEQ. The CDR3 extends over 17 amino acids. The CDR3 loop reads CASSQNTGLRSNQPQHF. CDR3 DNA: TGTGCCAGCAGCCAAAACACCGGTTTGAGGAGCAATCAGCCCCAGCATTTT.

V usage is TRBV4-3 and J usage is TRBJ2-5; possibly TRBD1 for D (5 bases). Trimming removed 0 bases from V and 2 bases from J, with 13 bases in between. Germline loops: CDR1 LGHNA, CDR2 YSLEER. The CDR3 extends over 16 amino acids. As DNA, the CDR3 is TGCGCCAGCAGCCAAGATGGGTTCCAGGGACAAGAGACCCAGTACTTC. Residues: CASSQDGFQGQETQYF.

This clone was counted a single time. The genes are TRBV7-2 and TRBJ2-5; tentatively, D is TRBD1 (6 bases). CDR3 length: 12 amino acids. Germline CDR1 and CDR2: SGHTA and FQGNSA. The V end lost 3 bases, the J end lost 5 bases, and 7 bases lay between the germline ends. DNA for the CDR3: TGTGCCAGCAGCTTCAGGGGTGAGACCCAGTACTTC. Amino acid sequence: CASSFRGETQYF. Looking up the rest from reference TRBV7-2 and TRBJ2-5 gives the full variable domain: GAGVSQSPSNKVTEKGKDVELRCDPISGHTALYWYRQSLGQGLEFLIYFQGNSAPDKSGLPSDRFSAERTGGSVSTLTIQRTQQEDSAVYLCASSFRGETQYFGPGTRLLVL.

This chain connects TRBV5-4 to TRBJ1-2; a possible D gene is TRBD1 (6 bases). Germline CDR1 is SGHNT and CDR2 is YYREEE (reference sequence). The CDR3 loop spans 13 amino acids. Trimming took 4 bases from V and 6 from J, leaving 13 bases between them. The CDR3 nucleotides read TGTGCCAGCAGCAACCGCCAGGGGCATGGCTACACCTTC. It yields the protein CASSNRQGHGYTF.

The rearrangement joins TRBV28 to TRBJ2-5, with 7 bases lining up with TRBD2. The germline CDR1 and CDR2 sequences are MDHEN and SYDVKM. The CDR3 runs 13 residues. The ends lost 6 bases at V and 1 base at J; junction bases unmatched: 2. The CDR3 region is CASRGGVQETQYF. CDR3 nucleotides: TGTGCCAGCAGGGGGGGGGTCCAAGAGACCCAGTACTTC.

The CDR3 DNA reads TGTGCCTGGAGTGTACTGAGCGGGTCCTTCTTTAATGAGCAGTTCTTC. This codes for CAWSVLSGSFFNEQFF. The rearrangement joins TRBV30 to TRBJ2-1, with D tentatively TRBD2 (6 bases). The ends were cut back, 0 bases at V and 7 bases at J, with 19 bases in the middle. CDR3 length: 16 amino acids. Germline V gene lookup returns CDR1 GTSNPN and CDR2 SVGIG (reference sequence).

The chain is built from TRBV7-2 and TRBJ2-1; 9 bases are shared with TRBD2. From germline, CDR1 is SGHTA and CDR2 FQGNSA. V lost 6 bases and J lost 0; bases outside the gene matches: 3. There are 15 residues in the CDR3. The CDR3 spells CASSLAGSSYNEQFF. The CDR3 nucleotides read TGTGCCAGCAGTCTAGCGGGAAGCTCCTACAATGAGCAGTTCTTC.

V gene TRBV7-2 combines with J gene TRBJ2-7; TRBD1 might be the D (5 bases). Germline CDR1 and CDR2: SGHTA and FQGNSA. CDR3 size: 14 residues. The V and J ends lost 5 bases and 3 bases respectively, with 14 bases between them. The CDR3 region has the DNA TGTGCCAGCAGCCCGAGGTCAGGGAACTACGAGCAGTACTTC. Its protein is CASSPRSGNYEQYF. Together with reference TRBV7-2 and TRBJ2-7, the CDR3 gives the full variable domain: GAGVSQSPSNKVTEKGKDVELRCDPISGHTALYWYRQSLGQGLEFLIYFQGNSAPDKSGLPSDRFSAERTGGSVSTLTIQRTQQEDSAVYLCASSPRSGNYEQYFGPGTRLTVT.

The J gene is TRBJ2-5, the V gene TRBV7-2; 7 nucleotides match TRBD1. There are 17 residues in the CDR3. With V trimmed by 2 bases and J by 1 base, 10 bases remained unmatched. CDR1 SGHTA and CDR2 FQGNSA come from the germline V gene. CDR3 in amino acids: CASSLRGRTGFQETQYF. CDR3 nucleotides: TGTGCCAGCAGCTTAAGGGGGCGGACGGGGTTCCAAGAGACCCAGTACTTC.

This clone has just one count. This chain joins TRBV10-1 and TRBJ1-1, with a weak D call TRBD1 (6 bases). The ends were cut back, 4 bases at V and 0 bases at J, with 12 bases in the middle. The germline gives CDR1 WNHNN, CDR2 SYGVQD (reference sequence). The CDR3 consists of 15 residues. CDR3 region: CASSGTASLNTEAFF. DNA for the CDR3: TGCGCCAGCAGTGGGACAGCTTCTCTGAACACTGAAGCTTTCTTT.

In its sample, this clone was seen a few times. The V call is TRBV18, the J call TRBJ1-4; 7 positions agree with TRBD1. With V trimmed by 3 bases and J by 4 bases, 5 bases remained unmatched. Germline V gene lookup returns CDR1 KGHSH and CDR2 LQKENI. The CDR3 runs to 15 residues. The CDR3 region has the DNA TGTGCCAGCTCACCGGGCAGGGGGTTTAATGAAAAACTGTTTTTT. This gives the protein CASSPGRGFNEKLFF.

The chain combines TRBV29-1 with TRBJ1-1, with TRBD1 matching 7 bases. Germline values: CDR1 SQVTM, CDR2 ANQGSEA. The CDR3 sequence is 15 residues long. V shed 1 base and J 4 bases; nucleotides not matched to a gene: 9. CDR3 in DNA: TGCAGCGTTGAAGGCCTCACAGGGGATGGCACTGAAGCTTTCTTT. The encoded protein is CSVEGLTGDGTEAFF.

CDR3 in amino acids: CSIASTPMNTEAFF. CDR3 nucleotide sequence: TGCAGCATTGCATCGACACCGATGAACACTGAAGCTTTCTTT. V gene TRBV29-1 combines with J gene TRBJ1-1; D is undetermined. Trimming stripped 8 bases from V and 0 bases from J, with 16 bases between. Germline CDR1 reads SQVTM; CDR2 reads ANQGSEA. The CDR3 extends over 14 amino acids.

This clone has just a few counts. J is TRBJ2-7 and V is TRBV28; 7 positions match TRBD1. The CDR3 extends over 13 amino acids. In germline, CDR1 is MDHEN, CDR2 SYDVKM. V was clipped by 8 bases and J by 2 bases; unmatched bases: 6. The CDR3 here is CASQTGLAYEQYF. The CDR3 DNA reads TGTGCCAGCCAGACAGGGCTCGCCTACGAGCAGTACTTC.

This chain links TRBV5-1 with TRBJ2-3, with a possible D match to TRBD2 (6 bases). Germline assignment: CDR1 SGHRS and CDR2 YFSETQ. The CDR3 length is 15 residues. V lost 4 bases to trimming and J lost 7 bases, with 19 bases between them. Written as DNA, the CDR3 is TGCGCCAGCAGCGACGTGACTAGGGTTCAAAATACGCAGTATTTT. It yields the protein CASSDVTRVQNTQYF.

The chain is built from TRBV15 and TRBJ1-1; D ambiguous. The CDR3 extends over 15 amino acids. V was shortened by 0 bases and J by 1 base, with 9 bases between the two germline ends. CDR1 LNHNV and CDR2 YYDKDF come from the germline V gene (reference sequence). This CDR3 is CATSREATGNTEAFF. For the CDR3, the DNA is TGTGCCACCAGCAGAGAAGCCACGGGGAACACTGAAGCTTTCTTT.

V gene TRBV7-2 combines with J gene TRBJ2-5; 11 nucleotides agree with TRBD2. Germline CDR1 reads SGHTA; CDR2 reads FQGNSA. CDR3 size: 17 residues. V was clipped by 5 bases and J by 7 bases; unmatched bases: 15. The CDR3, as DNA: TGTGCCAGCAGCCCCCGAGCCACTAGCGGGAGCACGGGGACCCAGTACTTC. It translates to CASSPRATSGSTGTQYF. Together with reference TRBV7-2 and TRBJ2-5, the CDR3 gives the full variable domain: GAGVSQSPSNKVTEKGKDVELRCDPISGHTALYWYRQSLGQGLEFLIYFQGNSAPDKSGLPSDRFSAERTGGSVSTLTIQRTQQEDSAVYLCASSPRATSGSTGTQYFGPGTRLLVL.

The chain is built from TRBV9 and TRBJ2-5; 9 bases align to TRBD1. V lost 0 bases, J lost 4 bases, and 10 bases stayed unmatched. The CDR3 totals 17 residues. Germline-derived CDR1 and CDR2 are SGDLS and YYNGEE. The DNA of the CDR3 is TGTGCCAGCAGCGTAGACAGGGGGCCAATAACCGGAGAGACCCAGTACTTC. Protein: CASSVDRGPITGETQYF.

V usage is TRBV19 and J usage is TRBJ1-2; D is perhaps TRBD1 (5 bases). The CDR3 loop spans 14 amino acids. Germline CDR1 LNHDA, CDR2 SQIVND (reference sequence). Deletions cut 6 bases from V and 6 bases from J, with 17 bases between. The CDR3 loop reads CASRAGPQWDGYTF. In nucleotides, the CDR3 is TGTGCCAGTAGGGCGGGGCCGCAGTGGGATGGCTACACCTTC. The full variable domain, with the rest looked up from reference TRBV19 and TRBJ1-2, is DGGITQSPKYLFRKEGQNVTLSCEQNLNHDAMYWYRQDPGQGLRLIYYSQIVNDFQKGDIAEGYSVSREKKESFPLTVTSAQKNPTAFYLCASRAGPQWDGYTFGSGTRLTVV.

The V call is TRBV5-1, the J call TRBJ1-3, with D perhaps matching TRBD1 (5 bases). The CDR3 is 15 residues long. V lost 0 bases and J 1 base, leaving 8 bases between the germline ends. Germline CDR1 reads SGHRS; CDR2 reads YFSETQ. In DNA, the CDR3 is TGCGCCAGCAGCTTGGCGGCAGGGTCTGGAAACACCATATATTTT. This codes for CASSLAAGSGNTIYF.

The chain employs TRBV9 and TRBJ1-1, with 8 bases lining up with TRBD1. This CDR3 is built from 15 residues. V lost 3 bases, J lost 3 bases, and 7 bases stayed unmatched. The germline CDR1 and CDR2 sequences are SGDLS and YYNGEE. CDR3 in amino acids: CASSGGQGRDTEAFF. CDR3 bases: TGTGCCAGCAGCGGAGGACAGGGTCGCGACACTGAAGCTTTCTTT.

The chain has TRBV5-1 and TRBJ2-7; 8 positions match TRBD1. Germline CDR1 reads SGHRS; CDR2 reads YFSETQ. This CDR3 is built from 15 residues. With V trimmed by 0 bases and J by 0 bases, 2 bases remained unmatched. This CDR3 is CASSLVQGGSYEQYF. The DNA of the CDR3 is TGCGCCAGCAGCTTGGTACAGGGGGGCTCCTACGAGCAGTACTTC.

V and J are TRBV10-1 and TRBJ2-5; no firm D call. This CDR3 region has 13 residues. V lost 3 bases, J lost 2 bases, and 7 bases lay in between. CDR1 and CDR2 from the germline V gene are WNHNN and SYGVQD (reference sequence). In nucleotides, the CDR3 is TGCGCCAGCAGTGACCCGGGTCAAGAGACCCAGTACTTC. It codes for CASSDPGQETQYF.

V is TRBV7-9 and J is TRBJ1-4; possible D gene TRBD1, 5 bases. From germline, CDR1 is SEHNR and CDR2 FQNEAQ (reference sequence). The CDR3 runs 12 residues. V was shortened by 6 bases and J by 11 bases, with 13 bases between the two germline ends. The CDR3, as DNA: TGTGCCAGCAGGGGGGGGGAGAGGAAACTGTTTTTT. Amino acids: CASRGGERKLFF.

This chain connects TRBV7-2 to TRBJ2-2; possible D gene TRBD2, 6 bases. CDR1 SGHTA and CDR2 FQGNSA come from the germline V gene. The CDR3 has 16 residues. V was trimmed by 3 bases and J by 3 bases, leaving 14 bases between them. CDR3 sequence reads: CASSLVAEIYTGELFF. The CDR3 nucleotides read TGTGCCAGCAGCTTGGTAGCGGAAATTTACACCGGGGAGCTGTTTTTT.

The chain carries TRBV18 and TRBJ2-5; D might be TRBD2 (6 bases). The CDR3 has 14 amino acids. V was trimmed by 3 bases and J by 4 bases, leaving 12 bases between them. The germline V gene encodes CDR1 KGHSH and CDR2 LQKENI. In DNA form, the CDR3 reads TGTGCCAGCTCACCTCCCGGGCGGGGAGAGACCCAGTACTTC. Translating gives CASSPPGRGETQYF.

The table lists this clone with a few counts. As DNA, the CDR3 is TGTGCCAGCAGTTCGGGACAGGGTGGCCCTGAAGCTTTCTTT. This translates into CASSSGQGGPEAFF. V and J are TRBV28 and TRBJ1-1; 9 bases are a match to TRBD1. With V trimmed by 4 bases and J by 6 bases, 6 bases remained unmatched. The CDR3 covers 14 residues. Per germline, CDR1 MDHEN and CDR2 SYDVKM.